This T cell receptor (beta chain) emerged from a study of molecular identifiers for immune sequencing clone quantification. General study points: Amid one million naive cells, spiked Jurkat TCR RNA from one cell was reportedly still detectable.

In this sample, this clonotype turned up many times. The antigen is unknown. Bulk TCR libraries were made with methods that had been previously described and with listed TCR primers. TCRdb called the PCR reads again in MiXCR, with one record for every CDR3 protein. The sample has more than 60,000 distinct CDR3 sequences; less than 20% are singletons. The V gene lost 1 base and the J gene lost 3 bases, with 10 bases spanning the gap. Per the germline V gene, CDR1 is SGHTA and CDR2 is FQGNSA. The CDR3 consists of 15 residues. Preparation of naive CD8 libraries involved about 19,000 to 1,100,000 sorted cells and 10%, 30% or 50% RNA. Naive CD8 T cells underwent sorting with the CD8+CD4-CCR7+CD45RA+ definition.

What was sequenced was naive CD8+ T cells from blood, with Jurkat cell RNA spiked in. Stated subset: FACS-sorted CD8+CD4-CCR7+CD45RA+ naive T cells. This sequence joins TRBV7-2 and TRBJ2-1, with D uncertain. The source is a human donor in good health. Some libraries in this study had Jurkat cell RNA spiked in. DNA of the CDR3: TGTGCCAGCAGCTTAGGTTCCCTAAGCTACAATGAGCAGTTCTTC. It encodes CASSLGSLSYNEQFF.